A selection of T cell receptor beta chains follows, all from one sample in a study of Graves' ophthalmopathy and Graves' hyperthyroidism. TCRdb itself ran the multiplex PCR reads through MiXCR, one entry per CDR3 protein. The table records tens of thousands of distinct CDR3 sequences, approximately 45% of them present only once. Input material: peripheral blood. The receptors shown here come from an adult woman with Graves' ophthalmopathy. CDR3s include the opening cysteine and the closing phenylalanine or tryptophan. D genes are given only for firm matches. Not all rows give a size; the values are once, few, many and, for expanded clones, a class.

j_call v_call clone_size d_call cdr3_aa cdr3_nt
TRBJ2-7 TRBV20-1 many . CSARALASVYEQYF TGCAGTGCTAGAGCCCTAGCCTCCGTTTACGAGCAGTACTTC
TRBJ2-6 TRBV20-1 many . CSAMTGANVLTF TGCAGTGCTATGACCGGGGCCAACGTCCTGACTTTC
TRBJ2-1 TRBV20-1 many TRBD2 CSARPSGRASSYNEQFF TGCAGTGCTAGGCCCAGCGGGAGGGCCTCGTCCTACAATGAGCAGTTCTTC
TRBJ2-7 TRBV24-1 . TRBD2 CATSDQRERYEQYF TGTGCCACCAGTGACCAGCGGGAGAGGTACGAGCAGTACTTC
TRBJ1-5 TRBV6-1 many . CASSESDRYQPQHF TGTGCCAGCAGTGAATCCGACCGCTATCAGCCCCAGCATTTT
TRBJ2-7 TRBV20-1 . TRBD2 CSARDQGLADYEQYF TGCAGTGCTAGAGATCAGGGACTAGCGGACTACGAGCAGTACTTC
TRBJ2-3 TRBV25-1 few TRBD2 CASSEYRLAGGKDTQYF TGTGCCAGCAGTGAATATCGACTAGCGGGAGGGAAAGATACGCAGTATTTT
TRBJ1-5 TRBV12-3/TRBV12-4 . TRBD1 CASSLGQALETQHF TGTGCCAGCAGTTTGGGACAGGCCCTAGAGACCCAGCATTTT
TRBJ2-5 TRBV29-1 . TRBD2 CSVEFGGGETQYF TGCAGCGTTGAATTTGGGGGAGGGGAGACCCAGTACTTC
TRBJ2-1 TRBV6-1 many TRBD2 CASSVRLAGRTDEQFF TGTGCCAGCAGTGTCCGACTAGCGGGACGGACGGATGAGCAGTTCTTC
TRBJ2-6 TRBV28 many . CASSSTASSSGANVLTF TGTGCCAGCAGTTCGACAGCCTCTAGCTCTGGGGCCAACGTCCTGACTTTC
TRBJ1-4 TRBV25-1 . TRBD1 CASSGESHRGLFF TGTGCCAGCAGTGGAGAGAGCCACAGGGGTCTGTTTTTT
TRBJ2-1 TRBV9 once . CATRGSGAYNEQFF TGTGCCACCCGAGGGAGCGGTGCCTACAATGAGCAGTTCTTC
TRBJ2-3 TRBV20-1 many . CSAVSGPQRADTQYF TGCAGTGCTGTCTCCGGGCCCCAGCGGGCAGATACGCAGTATTTT
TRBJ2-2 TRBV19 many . CASTLGRRDTGELFF TGTGCCAGTACCTTGGGTAGGAGGGACACCGGGGAGCTGTTTTTT
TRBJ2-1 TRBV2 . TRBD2 CASSPGTSGTDTQFF TGTGCCAGCAGTCCCGGGACTAGCGGGACGGATACGCAGTTCTTC
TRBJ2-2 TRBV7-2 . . CASSLVVGELFF TGTGCCAGCAGCTTAGTCGTCGGGGAGCTGTTTTTT
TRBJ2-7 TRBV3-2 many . CASSPDSAYEQYF TGTGCCAGCAGCCCCGACAGCGCCTACGAGCAGTACTTC
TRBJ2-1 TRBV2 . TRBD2 CASSWTSGNNEQFF TGTGCCAGCAGTTGGACTAGCGGGAACAATGAGCAGTTCTTC
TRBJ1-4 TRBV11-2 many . CASSPGGEKLFF TGTGCCAGCAGCCCCGGGGGTGAAAAACTGTTTTTT
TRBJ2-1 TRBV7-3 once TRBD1 CASSPRQGHNEQFF TGTGCCAGCAGCCCTCGACAGGGGCACAATGAGCAGTTCTTC
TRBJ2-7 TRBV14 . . CANSQDSGYRNNEQYF TGTGCCAACAGCCAAGATTCAGGCTACCGCAACAATGAGCAGTACTTC
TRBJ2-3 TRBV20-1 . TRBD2 CSAIGASGRTDTQYF TGCAGTGCTATTGGGGCTAGCGGGAGGACAGATACGCAGTATTTT
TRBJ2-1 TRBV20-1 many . CSARDFLYNEQFF TGCAGTGCTAGAGATTTTCTGTACAATGAGCAGTTCTTC
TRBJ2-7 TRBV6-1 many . CASSEEKGRWYEQYF TGTGCCAGCAGTGAAGAAAAGGGGCGCTGGTACGAGCAGTACTTC
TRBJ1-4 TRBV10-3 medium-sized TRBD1 CAIGQGREKLFF TGTGCCATCGGACAGGGAAGGGAAAAACTGTTTTTT
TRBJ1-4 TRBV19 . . CASSYLGGNEKLIF TGTGCCAGCAGTTACTTGGGAGGTAATGAAAAACTGATTTTT
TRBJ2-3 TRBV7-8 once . CASSLNLGAAEEQYF TGTGCCAGCAGCTTAAACTTGGGAGCCGCCGAGGAGCAGTATTTT
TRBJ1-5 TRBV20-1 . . CSARDQRGIGPQHF TGCAGTGCTAGAGATCAGCGGGGAATTGGGCCCCAGCATTTT
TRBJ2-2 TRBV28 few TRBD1 CASSLYRGRHGELFF TGTGCCAGCAGTTTATACAGGGGGCGTCACGGGGAGCTGTTTTTT
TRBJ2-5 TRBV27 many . CASSSPDRETQYF TGTGCCAGCAGTTCGCCGGACAGAGAGACCCAGTACTTC
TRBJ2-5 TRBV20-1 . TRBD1 CSALDRELKETQYF TGCAGTGCTCTAGACAGGGAGTTAAAGGAGACCCAGTACTTC
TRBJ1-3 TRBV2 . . CASRAGGGGNTIYF TGTGCCAGCAGAGCCGGGGGGGGAGGAAACACCATATATTTT
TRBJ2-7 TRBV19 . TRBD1 CASSRDRGSYEQYF TGTGCCAGTAGTAGGGACAGGGGGAGCTACGAGCAGTACTTC
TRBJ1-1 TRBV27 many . CASSYDRSNTEAFF TGTGCCAGCAGCTATGACAGGTCAAACACTGAAGCTTTCTTT
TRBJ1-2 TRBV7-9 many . CASSRQYGYTF TGTGCCAGCAGCCGACAGTATGGCTACACCTTC
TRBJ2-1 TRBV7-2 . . CASSQGTARNEQFF TGCGCCAGCAGCCAAGGGACGGCCCGAAATGAGCAGTTCTTC
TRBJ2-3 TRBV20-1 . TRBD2 CSARTPGLAISTDTQYF TGCAGTGCTAGAACCCCCGGACTAGCTATTAGCACAGATACGCAGTATTTT
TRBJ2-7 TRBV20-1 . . CSARSPRTYEQYF TGCAGTGCTAGGTCCCCACGGACTTACGAGCAGTACTTC
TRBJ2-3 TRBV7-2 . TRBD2 CASSRLAGGNMGTQYF TGTGCCAGCAGCCGACTAGCGGGGGGCAACATGGGTACGCAGTATTTT
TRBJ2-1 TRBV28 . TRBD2 CASSFSGTPNEQFF TGTGCCAGCAGTTTTAGCGGGACTCCGAATGAGCAGTTCTTC
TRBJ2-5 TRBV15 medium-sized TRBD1 CATSKDRGQETQYF TGTGCCACCAGCAAGGACAGGGGGCAAGAGACCCAGTACTTC
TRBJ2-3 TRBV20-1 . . CSGKKLATGTQYF TGCAGTGGGAAGAAATTGGCGACGGGTACGCAGTATTTT